This T cell receptor (beta chain) was obtained from a study of OX40 agonist ivuxolimab in advanced cancers. Study-level points and caveats: In general, CD8+ T cells held more expanded clones than CD4+ did, on average.

The repertoire was sequenced with immunoSEQ multiplex PCR; TCRdb's copy has only in-frame clones and lacks some. The data show about 100,000 clones, with roughly 90% seen just once and under 0.65% held by the top ten. For this clone: The antigen remains undetermined.

The CDR3 runs 15 residues. With 0 bases removed from V and 0 bases from J, the gap between germline ends came to 9 bases. Per germline, CDR1 MNHNS and CDR2 SASEGT. This TCR came from an adult with an advanced solid tumor such as melanoma, head and neck, liver or kidney cancer. The sample was CD4+ or CD8+ T cells sorted from blood, taken in a trial of the OX40 agonist ivuxolimab. This chain joins TRBV6-1 and TRBJ2-7; the D is unclear. CDR3 sequence (DNA): TGTGCCAGCAGTGAAGCGACTCGATACTCCTACGAGCAGTACTTC. Its protein is CASSEATRYSYEQYF.